The 5 T cell receptor beta chains given below trace back to one sample, sequenced in a study of cytomegalovirus exposure and HLA in healthy donors. The primer mix had 60 Vbeta and 13 Jbeta primers. Only in-frame clones appear in the TCRdb table, and some are missing; sequencing was by immunoSEQ multiplex PCR. The data hold fewer than 250,000 clones, with more than 60% observed a single time. The sequencing input was PBMCs. The receptors shown here come from a woman aged 25-40 years in good health and CMV-seropositive.

The rearrangement links TRBV4-2 to TRBJ2-5; 13 bases align to TRBD2. Losses at the gene ends were 3 bases for V and 5 bases for J; bases not matched to a gene: 3. The CDR3 is made up of 15 amino acids. Germline values: CDR1 LGHNA, CDR2 YNFKEQ. This chain's CDR3 is CASSHETSGGETQYF. The CDR3 DNA follows: TGTGCCAGCAGCCACGAGACTAGCGGGGGGGAGACCCAGTACTTC.

The J gene is TRBJ2-7, the V gene TRBV19, with 8 positions matching TRBD2. The CDR3 has 15 amino acids. J gave up 3 bases and V 9 bases, and 13 bases lay outside the gene matches. Germline CDR1 and CDR2: LNHDA and SQIVND (reference sequence). CDR3 amino acids: CASSRRTSSLYEQYF. CDR3 sequence (DNA): TGTGCCAGCTCCCGTCGGACTAGCTCGCTCTACGAGCAGTACTTC.

The chain couples TRBV15 to TRBJ2-7; TRBD1 agrees at 10 bases. The junction had 7 bases not matched to a gene; V was cut back by 3 bases and J by 5 bases. This CDR3 spans 15 amino acids. Germline CDR1 and CDR2: LNHNV and YYDKDF (reference sequence). As DNA, the CDR3 is TGTGCCACCAGCAGCGGGGGACAGGGGATCCACGAGCAGTACTTC. Protein product: CATSSGGQGIHEQYF.

V and J are TRBV5-4 and TRBJ2-7, with D possibly TRBD1 on 7 matching bases. V lost 4 bases and J 0 bases, leaving 14 bases between the germline ends. The CDR3 is made up of 15 amino acids. Per the germline V gene, CDR1 is SGHNT and CDR2 is YYREEE (reference sequence). CDR3 bases: TGTGCCAGCAGCGGCCAGGGGGGCCTCTCCTACGAGCAGTACTTC. It is translated as CASSGQGGLSYEQYF.

CDR3 in amino acids: CASSAGDSVGEQYF. Written as DNA, the CDR3 is TGTGCCAGCAGCGCCGGGGACAGCGTGGGAGAGCAGTACTTC. The V gene is TRBV5-6, the J gene TRBJ2-7; 7 bases map to TRBD1. The V gene end was trimmed by 4 bases and the J gene end by 7 bases; junction bases not matched to a gene: 11. Per germline, CDR1 SGHDT and CDR2 YYEEEE. This CDR3 has 14 amino acids.